Here is one T cell receptor (beta chain) with its context. This sample is part of a study of blood T cell repertoires in COVID-19. The V segment lost 2 bases and the J segment 3 bases; nucleotides outside the gene matches: 11. From germline, CDR1 is MNHNS and CDR2 SASEGT. The CDR3 spans 19 residues. Per the original data handling: Reference gene primer amplification in the assay estimated nucleated cell counts. Measured with immunoSEQ multiplex PCR; TCRdb has only the in-frame clones, and not every one. V and J calls and clone size are as listed in that table; D and trimming were resolved from the DNA. This table has about 220,000 clones, 80% appearing once.

The source of this sequence is a woman between 65 and 79 years old with acute or convalescent COVID-19. The J gene is TRBJ2-1, the V gene TRBV6-1; the match to TRBD1 covers 12 bases. The sequencing sample was made of peripheral blood. CDR3 loop: CASSERGTGGGMDYNEQFF. The CDR3 DNA follows: TGTGCCAGCAGTGAACGGGGGACAGGGGGCGGGATGGACTACAATGAGCAGTTCTTC.